This T cell receptor (beta chain) was retrieved from a study of T-cell reconstitution after alpha-beta-depleted transplantation in children. Regarding the study as a whole: It was reported that alpha-beta T cells came from several hundred expanded graft clones (about two months after transplant).

TCRbeta library preparation incorporated unique molecular identifiers. TCRdb reprocessed the PCR reads with MiXCR, giving one entry per CDR3 protein. Of about a million distinct CDR3 sequences listed, 25% to 30% are singletons. A remark on this clonotype: Its antigen is not identified.

This TCR came from a boy under two years old who had a stem cell transplant for SCID, so the T cells may come from the graft donor. Material: PBMCs, mostly from graft donor cells, obtained 360 days after TCRalphabeta/CD19-depleted stem cell transplant.

The CDR3 spells CASCCAQGAGANEKLFF. CDR3 coding DNA: TGTGCCAGCTGCTGCGCTCAGGGGGCGGGAGCTAATGAAAAACTGTTTTTT. The V and J genes are TRBV27 and TRBJ1-4, with TRBD1 matching 8 bases. This CDR3 has 17 amino acids. CDR1 is MNHEY and CDR2 is SMNVEV in the germline V gene (reference sequence). J lost 3 bases, V lost 8 bases, and 14 bases had no gene match.